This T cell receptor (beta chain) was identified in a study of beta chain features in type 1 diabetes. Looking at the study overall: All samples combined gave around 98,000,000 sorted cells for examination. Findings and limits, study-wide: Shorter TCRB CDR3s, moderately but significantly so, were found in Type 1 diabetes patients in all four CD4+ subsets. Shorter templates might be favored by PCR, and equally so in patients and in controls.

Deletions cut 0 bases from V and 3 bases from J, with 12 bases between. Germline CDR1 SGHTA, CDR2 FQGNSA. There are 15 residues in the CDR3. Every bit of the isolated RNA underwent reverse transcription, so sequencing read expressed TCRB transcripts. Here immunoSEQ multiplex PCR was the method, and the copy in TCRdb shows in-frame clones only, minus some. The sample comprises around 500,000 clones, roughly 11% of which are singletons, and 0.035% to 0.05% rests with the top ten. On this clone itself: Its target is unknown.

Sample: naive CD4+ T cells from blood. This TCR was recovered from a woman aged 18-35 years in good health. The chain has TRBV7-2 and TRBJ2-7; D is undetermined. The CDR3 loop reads CASSLAPGTNYEQYV. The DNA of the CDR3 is TGTGCCAGCAGCTTAGCGCCCGGAACCAACTACGAGCAGTACGTC.